This T cell receptor (beta chain) was documented in a study of OX40 agonist ivuxolimab in advanced cancers. The overall study: Subjects had a mean age of about 65 years, with a range of roughly 23 to 79; roughly 80% were male.

Method: immunoSEQ multiplex PCR; TCRdb's copy keeps in-frame clones and lacks some. The sample contains 46,000 or so clones, 80% to 90% of which appear only once. Whole-study results and caveats: Normalized T-cell clonal expansion was also low in some nonresponders.

In regard to this clone: Its cognate antigen is unknown.

The sample in question was CD4+ or CD8+ T cells sorted from blood, obtained in a trial of the OX40 agonist ivuxolimab. This clonotype was sampled from an adult with an advanced solid tumor such as melanoma, head and neck, liver or kidney cancer.

The CDR3 is CAGRSRDNGYTF. The CDR3 nucleotides read TGTGCCGGACGAAGCAGGGATAATGGCTACACCTTC. The V call is TRBV11-3, the J call TRBJ1-2; tentative D call: TRBD1 (5 bases). Germline values: CDR1 SGHNT, CDR2 YENEEA. The CDR3 is 12 amino acids. Trimming took 11 bases from V and 6 from J, leaving 16 bases between them.